This record concerns one T cell receptor (beta chain) sequence. It lacks a known antigen. Qualities for individual bases were not recorded, and no much larger clone is one base off. The sample originates from a study of a mutant IDH1 vaccine in newly diagnosed glioma (dated by TCRdb to the early 2020s). Context from the whole study: Vaccination started 4-6 weeks after radiotherapy alone, or was given together with temozolomide cycles in the groups whose treatment included chemotherapy. Of the roughly 34 treated patients, 62.5% were male and roughly 40% were female, and a mean age of approximately 40 years was recorded. Prior to enrollment, standard therapy consisting of radiotherapy alone, temozolomide alone, or radiochemotherapy with temozolomide had been administered to patients, with the combination being received by most patients. Visit V12 was the week-35 safety follow-up and visit V13 was the week-47 end of study. Peripheral blood was drawn at six visits: V03 (baseline), V05, V07, V10, V12 and V13. For exploratory analyses, longitudinal TCRB deep sequencing was carried out in some 25 treated patients wherever samples were available. Study-wide conclusions, independent of this receptor: Immune responses induced by the vaccine were seen in about 93% of patients across multiple MHC alleles. Pseudoprogression seemed to be unrelated to changes in the top peripheral T cell clonotypes found by TCRB sequencing. According to the authors, sample limitations meant that analyses of patient blood samples could not be reproduced. Availability determined which PBMC samples were chosen for TCRB deep sequencing.

The sample's time point label is to be understood as: week 35, safety follow-up. Each vaccine dose, consisting of 300 ug of a 20-mer mutant IDH1 peptide in Montanide, was administered subcutaneously with topical imiquimod. Patients received eight vaccinations in weeks 1, 3, 5, 7, 11, 15, 19 and 23, corresponding to visits V03 through V10. Newly diagnosed WHO grade 3 or 4 IDH1-mutant astrocytomas showing loss of nuclear ATRX were present in the donors. The samples were drawn from NOA16, a multicentre, single-arm, open-label phase I trial in Germany that tested a mutant IDH1 peptide vaccine in humans for the first time. Genomic DNA for TCRB sequencing was extracted from EDTA blood using the DNeasy Blood and Tissue Kit. The library relied on the immunoSEQ multiplex PCR assay. Rearranged TCR beta chain sequences were amplified with the hsTCRB Kit following the manufacturer's protocol. An Illumina MiSeq was used to sequence the TCRB libraries. Processing in the source paper ran as follows. The kit vendor's proprietary platform handled demultiplexing, trimming and gene mapping. Held by TCRdb, this immuneACCESS table contains in-frame sequences only and omits some clones. Under half of the omission traces to an unresolved V gene where checked; the cause of the rest is unknown. V and J calls and clone size are copied from that table; D and trimming were computed from the DNA. Here the sample has tens of thousands of clones; around 78% occur a single time. The ten largest clonotypes hold over 9% of the sample.

This sample comprised PBMCs, obtained from a glioma patient whose treatment included an IDH1 peptide vaccine. The receptor's source is a man between 40 and 49 years old with glioma.

CDR3 loop: CASSLKRYAEQFF. The base sequence is TGTGCCAGCAGTTTAAAAAGGTACGCTGAGCAGTTCTTC. This chain is built from TRBV27 and TRBJ2-1; the D gene lacks a confident call. A distance of 11 bases separates the germline ends of V and J, which lose 2 bases and 9 bases respectively. The CDR3 sequence holds 13 residues, the cysteine and phenylalanine included. Here the CDR3 DNA is all that survives: 39 bases in frame from base 1. CDR1 and CDR2, looked up from the germline V gene (reference sequence), are MNHEY and SMNVEV.